This is a list of T cell receptor beta chains from one sample in a study of response to subunit inactivated influenza vaccine. TCRdb independently ran MiXCR on the RT-PCR reads; one entry per CDR3 protein. Among over 400,000 distinct CDR3 sequences listed, approximately 11% were seen once. Sequencing was performed on PBMCs from blood, taken 40 to 50 days after vaccination. All receptors come from a middle-aged man who received an inactivated influenza vaccine. Both conserved end residues are part of each CDR3. The order of the fields is CDR3 DNA, CDR3 protein, D gene, V gene, clone size, J gene. A D gene is named only where the DNA matches it firmly. Clone size is not always given. Where it is, it says once, few, many or a class for expanded clones.

TGTGCCAGCAGCTCCTGGGGTGAACACGAGCAGTACTTC,CASSSWGEHEQYF,-,TRBV7-9,-,TRBJ2-7
TGTGCCAGCAGCCAACCGGGACGGGCTAATGAAAAACTGTTTTTT,CASSQPGRANEKLFF,-,TRBV7-9,-,TRBJ1-4
TGTGCCAGCAGCCAGGGACAGGGAGCAGATACGCAGTATTTT,CASSQGQGADTQYF,TRBD1,TRBV11-2,many,TRBJ2-3
TGCAGTGCTAGGAGGCGGGCCGGCTCCTACGAGCAGTACTTC,CSARRRAGSYEQYF,-,TRBV20-1,-,TRBJ2-7
TGTGCCAGCAGCTGGGGACTAGCGGGAGTAAGAAGGGGGTACGAGCAGTACTTC,CASSWGLAGVRRGYEQYF,TRBD2,TRBV11-2,many,TRBJ2-7
TGTGCCAGCAGCCCCCAGACAGGGACGAGCACAGATACGCAGTATTTT,CASSPQTGTSTDTQYF,TRBD1,TRBV7-9,-,TRBJ2-3
TGTGCCAGCAGTCCGGGACTAGCGGGGGGCCGCGAGACCCAGTACTTC,CASSPGLAGGRETQYF,TRBD2,TRBV12-3/TRBV12-4,many,TRBJ2-5
TGTGCCAGCAGGGTCCCCAGCTCTGGGGCCAACGTCCTGACTTTC,CASRVPSSGANVLTF,-,TRBV7-2,many,TRBJ2-6
TGTGCCAGCAGTCCGGGGGCCGGGTTCTATGACTACGAGCAGTACTTC,CASSPGAGFYDYEQYF,-,TRBV12-3/TRBV12-4,-,TRBJ2-7
TGTGCCAGCAGCTTAGGAAGTATCGCTAATGAAGCTTTCTTT,CASSLGSIANEAFF,-,TRBV7-2,many,TRBJ1-1
TGTGCCAGCAGTTACGGGACAGGGGGGGGTGAAGCTTTCTTT,CASSYGTGGGEAFF,TRBD1,TRBV6-5,-,TRBJ1-1
TGTGCCAGCAGTTTTCCCCCTTCACCCCTCCACTTT,CASSFPPSPLHF,-,TRBV28,-,TRBJ1-6
TGCAGCGTACACAGGGGGTCGACGAACACTGAAGCTTTCTTT,CSVHRGSTNTEAFF,TRBD1,TRBV29-1,few,TRBJ1-1
TGCGCCAGCGGTAGGGTGGCTGCAGGGAACACTGAAGCTTTCTTT,CASGRVAAGNTEAFF,-,TRBV5-1,few,TRBJ1-1